This TCR beta chain was sequenced in a study of blood T cell repertoires in COVID-19 (dated by TCRdb to about 2020). Some background on the complete study: Collaborator samples came from the United States, Italy and Spain and covered acute and convalescent phases of COVID-19. The repertoires were released in a freely available public database meant as a resource for research on the immune response to SARS-CoV-2. The sample metadata nearly always contained a de-identified subject ID, COVID-19 status, age in years and sex. The prospective study material was composed of cDNA or gDNA derived from T cells, B-cell-depleted T cells, or PBMCs. Deeply sampled blood TCRbeta repertoires from subjects exposed to, actively infected with, or recovered from COVID-19 were included in the dataset. Samples were obtained from the ongoing ImmuneRACE study (first 160 participants) and from some 1,300 subjects provided by 6 global collaborators. Where available, HLA class I and class II types were taken from metadata supplied by the sample provider and were not determined by assay-based typing.

Points the paper makes about the study in general: The amount of clinical and demographic metadata varied by source and participant and was provided uncurated.

The junction carries 13 bases between V and J, which are trimmed by 3 bases and 5 bases respectively. The CDR3 starts with the cysteine, ends with the phenylalanine, and has 14 residues. CDR3 DNA only is kept here, 42 bases in frame from base 1. Per the germline V gene (reference sequence), SEHNR is the CDR1 and FQNEAQ is the CDR2. The collaborating institutions used their own protocols to collect whole blood in K2EDTA tubes. For TCRbeta analysis, collaborators shipped samples in one of three forms: frozen whole blood, isolated PBMCs, or DNA extracted from either of those sample types. This clone appeared a few times. What antigen it recognizes has not been identified. Base qualities are not at hand, and no much larger clone is one base apart. The immunoSEQ Assay, a bias-controlled multiplex PCR, was used to amplify TCRbeta CDR3 regions from genomic DNA. The original pipeline was this. The number of nucleated cells in each sample was estimated by amplification of reference gene primers within the assay. To quantify the absolute abundance of each unique TCRbeta CDR3 rearrangement, sequence reads were collapsed and filtered. For each sample, productive Simpson clonality was calculated as the square root of Simpson's diversity index across productive rearrangements. TCRdb provides this immuneACCESS table in a form limited to in-frame rearrangements. Some clones are lacking; in checked studies, under half of them reflect an unresolved V gene, and why the rest are absent is not known. That table furnishes V, J and clone size, whereas the DNA furnished D and trimming. For this sample there are about 320,000 clones; about 83% appear just once. The top ten clonotypes cover approximately 1.3% of the sample.

Material: peripheral blood. This receptor was obtained from a woman between 45 and 60 years old with acute or convalescent COVID-19. This receptor chain uses TRBV7-9 and TRBJ2-5; the D gene remains uncertain. The CDR3 reads as follows: CASSFIGSEETQYF. The DNA is TGTGCCAGCAGCTTTATTGGGTCGGAGGAGACCCAGTACTTC.